This T cell receptor (beta chain) is from a study of shared clonotypes between healthy human individuals. Study results and caveats: Incompleteness in sorted-subset sequencing, despite large depth, was shown by rarefaction.

With respect to this clone: The target antigen is unknown. Other DNA sequences from this sample encode an identical CDR3 as well.

Germline V gives CDR1 SGDLS, CDR2 YYNGEE. This CDR3 has 15 amino acids. Deletions cut 2 bases from V and 0 bases from J, with 9 bases between. This table comes from immunoSEQ multiplex PCR, and its TCRdb copy is limited to in-frame clones, with some not included. The table has under 2.5 million clones, 85% to 95% seen once; the top ten hold around 0.38%. Sequenced material: naive CD4+ T cells from PBMCs. As to subset: CD45RA+ positively selected. This receptor was taken from a man between 18 and 29 years old in good health. Some clones in this sample may be carry-over from other donors' samples. The chain is built from TRBV9 and TRBJ2-1; no definite D call. CDR3 DNA sequence: TGTGCCAGCAGCGTTGGCGTCAGCTCCTACAATGAGCAGTTCTTC. Translation: CASSVGVSSYNEQFF.